Each of the 31 T cell receptor beta chains below was sequenced from the same sample in a study of blood T cell repertoires in COVID-19. TCRdb's table, derived via immunoSEQ multiplex PCR, lists solely in-frame clones and lacks some. The sample has fewer than 400,000 clones, more than 70% seen once. Material: peripheral blood. All receptors derive from a man aged 25-45 years with active or convalescent COVID-19.

This clone was recorded only once. V usage is TRBV5-6 and J usage is TRBJ2-1; 11 bases are a match to TRBD1. The germline CDR1 and CDR2 sequences are SGHDT and YYEEEE. J was trimmed by 3 bases and V by 10 bases; bases with no gene match: 3. The CDR3 has 13 amino acids. This CDR3 is CALGTGGYNEQFF. CDR3 DNA sequence: TGTGCCCTTGGGACAGGGGGCTACAATGAGCAGTTCTTC.

The V call is TRBV12-5, the J call TRBJ2-1; 7 bases map to TRBD2. CDR1 is LGHNT, CDR2 FRNRAP, per germline. V lost 1 base to trimming and J lost 5 bases; unmatched junction nucleotides: 11. The CDR3 contains 17 residues. In DNA, the CDR3 is TGTGCTAGTGGTTTGGGCCTCGGGGAGGGCCTGCACAATGAGCAGTTCTTC. Its protein is CASGLGLGEGLHNEQFF.

This rearrangement joins TRBV5-1 to TRBJ2-5; D gene ambiguous. Germline CDR1 is SGHRS and CDR2 is YFSETQ. V lost 4 bases and J lost 2, with 15 bases in between. The CDR3 runs 15 residues. CDR3 loop: CASSLESAQQETQYF. For the CDR3, the DNA is TGCGCCAGCAGCCTCGAGTCGGCACAGCAAGAGACCCAGTACTTC.

This clone has just one count. V is TRBV10-3 and J is TRBJ1-5; D is unresolved. The ends were cut back, 3 bases at V and 4 bases at J, with 10 bases in the middle. This CDR3 is 14 amino acids long. CDR1 and CDR2 (germline): ENHRY, SYGVKD. CDR3 nucleotide sequence: TGTGCCATCAGTGAATCTGGTACTAATCAGCCCCAGCATTTT. This translates into CAISESGTNQPQHF.

The chain carries TRBV5-4 and TRBJ2-7, with a possible D match to TRBD2 (5 bases). V was cut by 0 bases and J by 3 bases, with 13 bases left in between. Germline-derived CDR1 and CDR2 are SGHNT and YYREEE (reference sequence). The length of the CDR3 is 15 residues. CDR3 loop: CASSLGESGFYEQYF. The CDR3 nucleotides are TGTGCCAGCAGCTTGGGGGAGAGCGGATTCTACGAGCAGTACTTC.

This clone came up once. The chain joins TRBV4-1 to TRBJ2-3; 11 bases align to TRBD2. V was clipped by 2 bases and J by 9 bases; unmatched bases: 10. CDR1 MGHRA and CDR2 YSYEKL come from the germline V gene. The CDR3 contains 16 residues. CDR3 residues: CASSQPTSGSSVTQYF. The DNA of the CDR3 is TGCGCCAGCAGCCAACCAACTAGCGGGAGCTCAGTAACGCAGTATTTT.

The chain employs TRBV30 and TRBJ1-4; TRBD1 might be the D (6 bases). V was pared by 4 bases and J by 6 bases, with 18 bases between. The CDR3 length is 15 residues. Germline lookup yields CDR1 GTSNPN and CDR2 SVGIG (reference sequence). DNA of the CDR3: TGTGCCTGGACTGATTCAGGGGAAAAAGATGAAAAACTGTTTTTT. It yields the protein CAWTDSGEKDEKLFF.

The chain links TRBV14 to TRBJ2-7, with D tentatively TRBD1 (6 bases). Looked up from germline, CDR1 is SGHDN and CDR2 is FVKESK. V was clipped by 4 bases and J by 6 bases, with 25 bases between them. The CDR3 loop spans 17 amino acids. In DNA form, the CDR3 reads TGTGCCAGCAGCCTAACCCCAGGGGTCCTTCGGACCGGCGAGCAGTACTTC. It is translated as CASSLTPGVLRTGEQYF.

The chain couples TRBV4-1 to TRBJ2-1; possibly TRBD2 for D (5 bases). V lost 3 bases and J lost 6, with 12 bases in between. Germline-derived CDR1 and CDR2 are MGHRA and YSYEKL. This CDR3 is 14 amino acids long. CDR3 in DNA: TGCGCCAGCAGCCAGTGGAGGAGCGGCAATGAGCAGTTCTTC. Its translation: CASSQWRSGNEQFF.

The chain combines TRBV7-6 with TRBJ2-3, with D possibly TRBD2 on 5 matching bases. Germline V gene lookup returns CDR1 SGHVS and CDR2 FNYEAQ. The CDR3 consists of 13 residues. Trimming took 1 base from V and 4 from J, leaving 6 bases between them. The CDR3: CASSLGRADTQYF. CDR3 in DNA: TGTGCCAGCAGCTTAGGGCGGGCAGATACGCAGTATTTT.

The V call is TRBV30, the J call TRBJ1-1; D unresolved. Trimming removed 0 bases from V and 1 base from J, with 15 bases in between. Germline lookup yields CDR1 GTSNPN and CDR2 SVGIG (reference sequence). This CDR3 contains 16 residues. CDR3 residues: CAWSVPPSRRNTEAFF. The CDR3 DNA follows: TGTGCCTGGAGTGTACCCCCTTCACGGAGGAACACTGAAGCTTTCTTT.

The rearrangement links TRBV9 to TRBJ2-6; unclear D gene. The CDR3 has 17 amino acids. The V and J ends lost 0 bases and 3 bases respectively, with 13 bases between them. Germline loops: CDR1 SGDLS, CDR2 YYNGEE. This CDR3 reads CASSVANSPNGANVLTF. The DNA of the CDR3 is TGTGCCAGCAGCGTAGCTAACTCCCCAAATGGGGCCAACGTCCTGACTTTC.

This clone appeared a few times. The genes are TRBV5-1 and TRBJ2-7; TRBD2 aligns across 10 bases. The germline V gene encodes CDR1 SGHRS and CDR2 YFSETQ. V dropped 4 bases and J dropped 0; count of bases not matched to a gene: 4. The CDR3 loop spans 15 amino acids. CDR3 protein: CASSLRTSGSYEQYF. Here the CDR3 DNA reads TGCGCCAGCAGCCTCAGGACTAGCGGCTCCTACGAGCAGTACTTC.

This rearrangement joins TRBV2 to TRBJ2-5, with D perhaps matching TRBD2 (6 bases). CDR3 length equals 12 residues. CDR1 and CDR2 (germline): SNHLY, FYNNEI. Trimming shortened V by 6 bases and J by 5 bases, and 10 bases separated the two germline ends. The CDR3 here is CASSSGVETQYF. For the CDR3, the DNA is TGTGCCAGCAGCTCGGGGGTCGAGACCCAGTACTTC.

The J gene is TRBJ1-5, the V gene TRBV7-8; D is unresolved. Germline-derived CDR1 and CDR2 are SGHVS and FQNEAQ. V was cut by 7 bases and J by 5 bases, with 18 bases left in between. This CDR3 comprises 15 residues. The CDR3 loop is CASTYLRGRDQPQHF. For the CDR3, the DNA is TGTGCCAGCACCTACCTACGGGGAAGGGATCAGCCCCAGCATTTT.

The gene calls are TRBV7-6 and TRBJ1-3; the match to TRBD1 covers 9 bases. Germline V gives CDR1 SGHVS, CDR2 FNYEAQ. This CDR3 comprises 14 residues. Trimming removed 5 bases from V and 6 bases from J; junction bases left unmatched: 5. The CDR3 DNA reads as TGTGCCAGCAGCCTGTGGACAGGGGTAAACACCATATATTTT. Its protein is CASSLWTGVNTIYF.

The chain combines TRBV5-1 with TRBJ2-7, with TRBD2 identical over 8 bases. Germline V lookup: CDR1 SGHRS, CDR2 YFSETQ. V lost 2 bases, J lost 5 bases, and 3 bases stayed unmatched. The CDR3 extends over 13 amino acids. This chain's CDR3 is CASSFERGNEQYF. The CDR3 DNA reads TGCGCCAGCAGCTTTGAGCGGGGGAACGAGCAGTACTTC.

The chain joins TRBV4-2 to TRBJ2-3, with TRBD1 identical over 10 bases. From germline, CDR1 is LGHNA and CDR2 YNFKEQ. V shed 0 bases and J 6 bases; nucleotides not matched to a gene: 12. The CDR3 runs 18 residues. CDR3 coding DNA: TGTGCCAGCAGCCAAGATGGAGGGACAGGGGCCCTCGGGGATACGCAGTATTTT. Translation gives CASSQDGGTGALGDTQYF.

In DNA form, the CDR3 reads TGTGCCAGCAGCTTCGGGGGTTCCTACACCTTC. Protein product: CASSFGGSYTF. The genes are TRBV5-6 and TRBJ1-2, with a weak D call TRBD1 (5 bases). Trimming stripped 2 bases from V and 10 bases from J, with 9 bases between. The CDR3 length is 11 residues. The germline CDR1 and CDR2 sequences are SGHDT and YYEEEE. Drawing the rest from reference TRBV5-6 and TRBJ1-2, the complete variable domain is DAGVTQSPTHLIKTRGQQVTLRCSPKSGHDTVSWYQQALGQGPQFIFQYYEEEERQRGNFPDRFSGHQFPNYSSELNVNALLLGDSALYLCASSFGGSYTFGSGTRLTVV.

Comments on this clone: At one of its ends the junction is not consistent with the germline gene, which may arise from a read error. The chain employs TRBV10-3 and TRBJ1-1, with D unresolved. Germline V gene data show CDR1 as ENHRY and CDR2 as SYGVKD. There are 13 residues in the CDR3. The CDR3 spells CAINEGMNTEAFF. CDR3 DNA: TGTGCCATCAACGAGGGAATGAATACTGAAGCTTTCTTT.

J is TRBJ2-6 and V is TRBV5-1; possible D gene TRBD1, 6 bases. The length of the CDR3 is 15 residues. Germline V gene data show CDR1 as SGHRS and CDR2 as YFSETQ. Deletions cut 4 bases from V and 4 bases from J, with 12 bases between. CDR3 residues: CASSPRGSGANVLTF. In DNA, the CDR3 is TGCGCCAGCAGCCCGAGGGGGTCCGGGGCCAACGTCCTGACTTTC.

This chain joins TRBV5-3 and TRBJ1-1, with TRBD1 matching 8 bases. TRBV5-3 is treated as an ORF (open reading frame) with a function not yet certain. This CDR3 comprises 15 residues. Losses at the gene ends were 3 bases for V and 7 bases for J; bases not matched to a gene: 11. CDR3 sequence reads: CARSCPTGQGGEAFF. Here the CDR3 DNA reads TGTGCCAGAAGCTGCCCAACCGGACAGGGCGGTGAAGCTTTCTTT.

This clone appeared a few times. This chain connects TRBV6-6 to TRBJ1-2; 9 nucleotides align to TRBD1. Germline assignment: CDR1 MNHNY and CDR2 SVGAGI (reference sequence). The CDR3 is 15 amino acids. The J segment lost 13 bases and the V segment lost 2 bases, leaving 14 bases of the junction unmatched. The CDR3 protein is CASSYRGQGFGSATF. CDR3 DNA sequence: TGTGCCAGCAGTTACCGGGGACAGGGTTTTGGTAGCGCCACCTTC.

V and J are TRBV13 and TRBJ2-1; D unresolved. The germline V gene encodes CDR1 PRHDT and CDR2 FYEKMQ (reference sequence). CDR3 length equals 14 residues. The V end was cut by 0 bases, the J end by 6 bases, with 9 bases between. For the CDR3, the DNA is TGTGCCAGCAGCTTAGGTGCTAGAGCCAATGAGCAGTTCTTC. It codes for CASSLGARANEQFF.

This chain joins TRBV6-1 and TRBJ1-2; 8 bases line up with TRBD1. The J segment lost 8 bases and the V segment lost 2 bases, leaving 4 bases of the junction unmatched. The CDR3 covers 13 residues. The germline V gene has CDR1 MNHNS and CDR2 SASEGT. CDR3 residues: CASSELRDRGYTF. The DNA of the CDR3 is TGTGCCAGCAGTGAACTCCGGGACAGGGGCTACACCTTC.

The V call is TRBV29-1, the J call TRBJ1-1; 7 bases are a match to TRBD1. Trimming took 7 bases from V and 0 from J; bases not matched to a gene: 8. Germline V CDR1 and CDR2: SQVTM, ANQGSEA. The CDR3 totals 14 residues. The CDR3 region is CSASRGEMNTEAFF. The CDR3 nucleotides read TGCAGCGCATCCAGGGGGGAAATGAACACTGAAGCTTTCTTT.

V is TRBV4-3 and J is TRBJ1-4; TRBD1 matches at 8 bases. The CDR3 has 15 amino acids. Germline values: CDR1 LGHNA, CDR2 YSLEER. The ends lost 0 bases at V and 7 bases at J; junction bases unmatched: 4. CDR3 sequence reads: CASSQEAGGSEKLFF. The CDR3 DNA sequence: TGCGCCAGCAGCCAAGAGGCAGGGGGCAGTGAAAAACTGTTTTTT.

The CDR3: CASSLSGTSGEQFF. The CDR3 DNA follows: TGTGCCAGCAGCTTAAGTGGGACTAGTGGTGAGCAGTTCTTC. V gene TRBV7-3 combines with J gene TRBJ2-1; 8 positions agree with TRBD2. Germline trimming cut 1 base from V and 9 bases from J; bases unmatched to any gene: 5. CDR1 is SGHTA and CDR2 is FQGTGA in the germline V gene. This CDR3 is built from 14 residues.

The V gene is TRBV5-1, the J gene TRBJ2-1; TRBD2 matches at 7 bases. The CDR3 extends over 15 amino acids. V trimming: 0 bases; J trimming: 9 bases; junction bases outside the gene matches: 9. Germline V gene sequence: CDR1 SGHRS, CDR2 YFSETQ. CDR3 protein: CASSLALAAGGEQFF. The DNA of the CDR3 is TGCGCCAGCAGCTTGGCCCTAGCGGCAGGTGGTGAGCAGTTCTTC.

The V and J genes are TRBV5-1 and TRBJ2-2; 8 positions match TRBD1. This CDR3 is built from 16 residues. J gave up 0 bases and V 4 bases, and 5 bases lay outside the gene matches. In germline, CDR1 is SGHRS, CDR2 YFSETQ. The CDR3 spells CASSTRQGTNTGELFF. Written as DNA, the CDR3 is TGCGCCAGCAGCACCCGACAGGGGACGAACACCGGGGAGCTGTTTTTT.

This chain links TRBV9 with TRBJ1-4, with 8 bases matching TRBD1. The CDR3 covers 14 residues. After removal of 0 bases from V and 7 bases from J, the junction contained 2 bases not matched to a gene. The germline V gene has CDR1 SGDLS and CDR2 YYNGEE. The chain's CDR3 is CASSVGQGSEKLFF. CDR3 coding DNA: TGTGCCAGCAGCGTAGGACAGGGGAGTGAAAAACTGTTTTTT.